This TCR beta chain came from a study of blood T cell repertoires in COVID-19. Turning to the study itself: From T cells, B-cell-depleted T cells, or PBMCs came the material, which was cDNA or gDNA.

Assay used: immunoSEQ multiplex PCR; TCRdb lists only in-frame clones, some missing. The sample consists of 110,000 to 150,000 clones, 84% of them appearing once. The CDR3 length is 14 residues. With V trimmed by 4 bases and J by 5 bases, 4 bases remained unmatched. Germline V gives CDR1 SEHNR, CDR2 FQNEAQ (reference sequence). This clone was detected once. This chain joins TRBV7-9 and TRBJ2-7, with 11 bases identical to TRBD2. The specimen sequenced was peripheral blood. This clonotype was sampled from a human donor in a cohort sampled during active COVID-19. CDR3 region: CASSSVLAGDEQYV. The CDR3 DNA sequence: TGTGCCAGCAGCTCCGTACTAGCGGGAGACGAGCAGTACGTC.